A selection of T cell receptor beta chains follows, all from one sample in a study of T cell repertoires in cytomegalovirus infection. These receptors' targets are unknown. TCRdb recomputed calls from the reads with MiXCR, one row per CDR3 protein. The sample gives around 540,000 distinct CDR3 sequences, around 30% of which show up once; 17% is in the top ten. The specimen was cultured PBMCs, collected from culture after CMV antigen stimulation. The receptors shown here come from a human donor in good health (CMV status not recorded). Some clones in this sample may be carry-over from other donors' samples. The CDR3 runs from the conserved cysteine through the conserved F or W. The D gene is left open where the match is weak. Some rows mark clone size as missing; the rest say once, few, many or name a class of expanded clone.

CDR3 length	V gene	D gene	clone size	J gene	CDR3 protein	CDR3 DNA
13	TRBV6-2/TRBV6-3	.	.	TRBJ2-7	CASSRNEGYEQYF	TGTGCCAGCTCCCGCAATGAAGGCTACGAGCAGTACTTC
16	TRBV24-1	.	.	TRBJ2-5	CATSDRTDLSQETQYF	TGTGCCACCAGTGATCGGACGGACCTTAGCCAAGAGACCCAGTACTTC
14	TRBV25-1	TRBD1	.	TRBJ1-6	CASSGDSPNSPLHF	TGTGCCAGCAGTGGGGACAGTCCGAATTCACCCCTCCACTTT
15	TRBV6-8	TRBD2	.	TRBJ2-7	CASSKGLAGDGEQYF	TGTGCCAGCAGTAAGGGACTAGCGGGAGATGGCGAGCAGTACTTC
13	TRBV6-6	TRBD1	.	TRBJ2-7	CASILGQGDEQYF	TGTGCCAGCATTCTGGGACAGGGAGACGAGCAGTACTTC
15	TRBV28	.	.	TRBJ2-2	CASSIGQLRGGELFF	TGTGCCAGCAGTATAGGACAGCTTCGGGGCGGGGAGCTGTTTTTT
13	TRBV7-6	.	few	TRBJ1-1	CASKIGSNTEAFF	TGTGCCAGTAAGATAGGATCGAACACTGAAGCTTTCTTT
12	TRBV27	.	.	TRBJ2-3	CASSFPAGPLYF	TGTGCCAGCAGCTTCCCAGCGGGTCCCCTTTATTTT
15	TRBV18	TRBD1	.	TRBJ1-5	CASSPDRGDNQPQHF	TGTGCCAGCTCGCCGGACAGGGGGGACAATCAGCCCCAGCATTTT
11	TRBV14	.	many	TRBJ2-1	CASSQVNEQFF	TGTGCCAGCAGCCAAGTCAATGAGCAGTTCTTC